These T cell receptor beta chains were read from a single sample in a study of T cell therapy after organ transplantation. The antigens for these receptors are not known. Produced via immunoSEQ multiplex PCR; TCRdb's table is partial and in-frame only. The sample holds about 6,000 clones, around 70% seen once. Sequenced here: CD8+ T cells from blood, sampled after autologous CMV-specific T cell therapy. These receptors were taken from a human patient who had received a solid organ transplant and had CMV disease. A subset of T cells may come from the graft donor. Each CDR3 is given with its conserved first and last residue. The D gene is left open where the match is weak. A clone size is listed for some rows: how often the clone was seen (once, few, many), or a class if it is expanded.

CDR3 DNA: TGTGCCAGCAGTTATCCAGAGACCCAGTACTTC
CDR3 protein: CASSYPETQYF
D gene: NA
V gene: TRBV6-6
CDR3 length: 11
clone size: once
J gene: TRBJ2-5

CDR3 DNA: TGTGCCAGCAGCGCGACAGGGGAGCACACCGGGGAGCTGTTTTTT
CDR3 protein: CASSATGEHTGELFF
D gene: TRBD1
V gene: TRBV6-4
CDR3 length: 15
clone size: few
J gene: TRBJ2-2

CDR3 DNA: TGTGCCAGCAGCCTTGGACTAGCGGGAGGCCAAGAGACCCAGTACTTC
CDR3 protein: CASSLGLAGGQETQYF
D gene: TRBD2
V gene: TRBV7-9
CDR3 length: 16
clone size: once
J gene: TRBJ2-5

CDR3 DNA: TGTGCCAGCAGTGAAGGGACAGGGTCCTACGAGCAGTACTTC
CDR3 protein: CASSEGTGSYEQYF
D gene: TRBD1
V gene: TRBV6-1
CDR3 length: 14
clone size: NA
J gene: TRBJ2-7

CDR3 DNA: TGTGCCAGCAGTCTTTACGAAGACTCCTACAATGAGCAGTTCTTC
CDR3 protein: CASSLYEDSYNEQFF
D gene: NA
V gene: TRBV28
CDR3 length: 15
clone size: NA
J gene: TRBJ2-1

CDR3 DNA: TGTGCCAGCAGCCAATCAAGACCACAGGGGGTCAACAATGAGCAGTTCTTC
CDR3 protein: CASSQSRPQGVNNEQFF
D gene: TRBD1
V gene: TRBV16
CDR3 length: 17
clone size: NA
J gene: TRBJ2-1

CDR3 DNA: TGCGCCAGCAGCTTGTCGATCGACGAAACCTACGAGCAGTACTTC
CDR3 protein: CASSLSIDETYEQYF
D gene: NA
V gene: TRBV5-1
CDR3 length: 15
clone size: NA
J gene: TRBJ2-7

CDR3 DNA: TGTGCCAGCAGCTGGGACACCGCGTTGGAGCAGTACTTC
CDR3 protein: CASSWDTALEQYF
D gene: NA
V gene: TRBV6-6
CDR3 length: 13
clone size: hyperexpanded
J gene: TRBJ2-7

CDR3 DNA: TGCAGCGTAGAGACAGCGGACTACGAGCAGTACTTC
CDR3 protein: CSVETADYEQYF
D gene: NA
V gene: TRBV29-1
CDR3 length: 12
clone size: NA
J gene: TRBJ2-7

CDR3 DNA: TGTGCCAGCAGCCAAGGGGGTCGAAAATACAATGAGCAGTTCTTC
CDR3 protein: CASSQGGRKYNEQFF
D gene: NA
V gene: TRBV14
CDR3 length: 15
clone size: medium-sized
J gene: TRBJ2-1

CDR3 DNA: TGCGCCAGCAGTGTATTTCTAGCGGAGGATGAGCAGTTCTTC
CDR3 protein: CASSVFLAEDEQFF
D gene: TRBD2
V gene: TRBV10-2
CDR3 length: 14
clone size: NA
J gene: TRBJ2-1

CDR3 DNA: TGTGCCAGCAGTCCTCGGACAGGGGGCAGGGAGACCCAGTACTTC
CDR3 protein: CASSPRTGGRETQYF
D gene: TRBD1
V gene: TRBV6-8
CDR3 length: 15
clone size: NA
J gene: TRBJ2-5

CDR3 DNA: TGTGCCAGCAGCGACGACGGAGGGAGTTATGGCTACACCTTC
CDR3 protein: CASSDDGGSYGYTF
D gene: NA
V gene: TRBV9
CDR3 length: 14
clone size: few
J gene: TRBJ1-2

CDR3 DNA: TGTGCCAGCAGCTCGATCCCGGGACTAGCGGACGAAGAGACCCAGTACTTC
CDR3 protein: CASSSIPGLADEETQYF
D gene: TRBD2
V gene: TRBV7-9
CDR3 length: 17
clone size: NA
J gene: TRBJ2-5

CDR3 DNA: TGCAGCGGGCGACTAGTTTTTGGTGAGCAGTTCTTC
CDR3 protein: CSGRLVFGEQFF
D gene: NA
V gene: TRBV29-1
CDR3 length: 12
clone size: NA
J gene: TRBJ2-1

CDR3 DNA: TGTGCCAGCAGGGTAGCGGGATCACCCCTCGGCGAGCAGTACTTC
CDR3 protein: CASRVAGSPLGEQYF
D gene: TRBD2
V gene: TRBV28
CDR3 length: 15
clone size: NA
J gene: TRBJ2-7

CDR3 DNA: TGTGCCAGCAGTTTAAGCTCTGGGGCCAACGTCCTGACTTTC
CDR3 protein: CASSLSSGANVLTF
D gene: NA
V gene: TRBV27
CDR3 length: 14
clone size: NA
J gene: TRBJ2-6

CDR3 DNA: TGTGCCAGCAGGGACGCCGTTGCAGGACCAACTAATGAAAAACTGTTTTTT
CDR3 protein: CASRDAVAGPTNEKLFF
D gene: NA
V gene: TRBV2
CDR3 length: 17
clone size: few
J gene: TRBJ1-4

CDR3 DNA: TGTGCCAGCAGCTCCGGGACTAGCGGAAACAATGAGCAGTTCTTC
CDR3 protein: CASSSGTSGNNEQFF
D gene: TRBD2
V gene: TRBV27
CDR3 length: 15
clone size: NA
J gene: TRBJ2-1